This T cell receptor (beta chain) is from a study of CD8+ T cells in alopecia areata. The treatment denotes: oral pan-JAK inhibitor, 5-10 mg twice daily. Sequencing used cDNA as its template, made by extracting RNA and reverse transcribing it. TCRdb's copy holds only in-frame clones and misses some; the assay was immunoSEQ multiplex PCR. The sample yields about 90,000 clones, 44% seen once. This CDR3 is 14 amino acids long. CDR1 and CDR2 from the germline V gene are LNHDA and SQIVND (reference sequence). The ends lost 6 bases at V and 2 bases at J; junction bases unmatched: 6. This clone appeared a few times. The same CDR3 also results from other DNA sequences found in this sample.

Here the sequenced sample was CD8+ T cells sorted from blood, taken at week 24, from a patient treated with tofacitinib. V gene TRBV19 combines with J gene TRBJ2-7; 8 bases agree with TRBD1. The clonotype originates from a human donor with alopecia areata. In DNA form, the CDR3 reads TGTGCCAGTAGCCCTGGGACAGGCCCCTACGAGCAGTACTTC. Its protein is CASSPGTGPYEQYF.